One and the same sample provided the 28 T cell receptor beta chains below, sequenced in a study of Ad26.COV2.S vaccination and SARS-CoV-2 variants. Clones were read by immunoSEQ multiplex PCR, and TCRdb kept only the in-frame ones, dropping some. Among about 350,000 clones listed, around nine tenths were seen once. As for treatment: 15 to 20 received Ad26.COV2.S at low or high dose, single or two shots; 5 received placebo; per-sample allocation not given. Sampling happened 63 days after the first vaccine or placebo injection. Material: peripheral blood, obtained in a trial of Ad26.COV2.S vaccine versus placebo. All receptors derive from a person between 18 and 65 years old who received the Ad26.COV2.S COVID-19 vaccine or a placebo.

The chain has TRBV7-9 and TRBJ1-1; a possible D gene is TRBD1 (5 bases). V was clipped by 1 base and J by 11 bases, with 17 bases between them. This CDR3 has 14 amino acids. CDR1 and CDR2 (germline): SEHNR, FQNEAQ (reference sequence). As DNA, the CDR3 is TGTGCCAGCAGCTTAGGAGGGGCTGAGCGGAGGGCTTTCTTT. Its protein product is CASSLGGAERRAFF.

This rearrangement joins TRBV6-2 or TRBV6-3 to TRBJ2-2; 11 nucleotides agree with TRBD2. The J segment lost 8 bases and the V segment lost 0 bases, leaving 8 bases of the junction unmatched. The CDR3 spans 17 residues. The germline V gene encodes CDR1 MNHEY and CDR2 SVGEGT. The DNA for the CDR3 is TGTGCCAGCAGTTACTCGAAACTAGCGGGAGAAGAAGGGGAGCTGTTTTTT. Residues: CASSYSKLAGEEGELFF.

This chain uses TRBV29-1 with TRBJ1-2; perhaps TRBD1 as D (5 bases). Germline assignment: CDR1 SQVTM and CDR2 ANQGSEA. V was pared by 3 bases and J by 3 bases, with 11 bases between. The CDR3 covers 13 residues. Here the CDR3 reads CSVEGGSDYGYTF. As DNA, the CDR3 is TGCAGCGTTGAGGGGGGAAGTGACTATGGCTACACCTTC.

In DNA form, the CDR3 reads TGTGCCAGCAGCTCGACAGGGTCTCAAGAGACCCAGTACTTC. Its translation: CASSSTGSQETQYF. The V call is TRBV7-3, the J call TRBJ2-5, with TRBD1 matching 7 bases. The CDR3 is 14 amino acids. V lost 4 bases to trimming and J lost 2 bases; unmatched junction nucleotides: 4. Germline lookup yields CDR1 SGHTA and CDR2 FQGTGA.

The J gene is TRBJ1-5, the V gene TRBV7-2; 10 nucleotides agree with TRBD1. The junction had 10 bases not matched to a gene; V was cut back by 5 bases and J by 6 bases. CDR1 is SGHTA and CDR2 is FQGNSA in the germline V gene. The CDR3 runs 16 residues. CDR3 coding DNA: TGTGCCAGCAGCCCTCTGGGGACAGGGGTTGGTCAGCCCCAGCATTTT. Its translation: CASSPLGTGVGQPQHF.

J is TRBJ2-1 and V is TRBV5-6, with TRBD2 identical over 11 bases. Germline assignment: CDR1 SGHDT and CDR2 YYEEEE. Unmatched junction bases numbered 8, after V lost 5 bases and J lost 4 bases. This CDR3 is 16 amino acids long. CDR3 sequence (DNA): TGTGCCAGCAGTCGTAGGACTAGCGGGCCTTACAATGAGCAGTTCTTC. Protein product: CASSRRTSGPYNEQFF.

The chain couples TRBV5-4 to TRBJ1-6, with D uncertain. V lost 5 bases and J lost 5, with 11 bases in between. The CDR3 covers 14 residues. Germline V gene lookup returns CDR1 SGHNT and CDR2 YYREEE (reference sequence). As DNA, the CDR3 is TGTGCCAGCAGAATGGCCGCGGATAATTCACCCCTCCACTTT. It yields the protein CASRMAADNSPLHF. The whole variable domain, filled in from reference TRBV5-4 and TRBJ1-6, reads ETGVTQSPTHLIKTRGQQVTLRCSSQSGHNTVSWYQQALGQGPQFIFQYYREEENGRGNFPPRFSGLQFPNYSSELNVNALELDDSALYLCASRMAADNSPLHFGNGTRLTVT.

The gene calls are TRBV20-1 and TRBJ1-1, with 7 bases identical to TRBD1. The CDR3 has 11 residues. Germline loops: CDR1 DFQATT, CDR2 SNEGSKA (reference sequence). Trimming took 2 bases from V and 7 from J; bases not matched to a gene: 1. The CDR3 is CSARTGVEAFF. For the CDR3, the DNA is TGCAGTGCTAGAACAGGGGTTGAAGCTTTCTTT.

The rearrangement joins TRBV11-2 to TRBJ2-7; 8 bases agree with TRBD1. The CDR3 runs to 16 residues. V was pared by 3 bases and J by 0 bases, with 7 bases of the junction left unmatched. Germline V CDR1 and CDR2: SGHAT, FQNNGV. This CDR3 reads CASSLGNRGNSYEQYF. DNA of the CDR3: TGTGCCAGCAGCTTGGGGAACAGGGGGAACTCCTACGAGCAGTACTTC.

The chain recombines TRBV7-8 with TRBJ2-7; D gene ambiguous. CDR3 length: 13 amino acids. Deletions cut 1 base from V and 3 bases from J, with 7 bases between. CDR1 and CDR2 from the germline V gene are SGHVS and FQNEAQ. The CDR3: CASSLEVVYEQYF. CDR3 sequence (DNA): TGTGCCAGCAGCTTAGAGGTGGTCTACGAGCAGTACTTC.

This clone has more than one count but fewer than ten. This rearrangement joins TRBV5-4 to TRBJ1-1, with 7 positions matching TRBD1. Germline V gene data show CDR1 as SGHNT and CDR2 as YYREEE (reference sequence). Trimming cost V 4 bases and J 3 bases; bases outside gene matches: 3. The CDR3 consists of 13 residues. CDR3 DNA: TGTGCCAGCAGCCTCCAGGGGGACACTGAAGCTTTCTTT. It translates to CASSLQGDTEAFF.

The CDR3 here is CASSLGRAYGYTF. The DNA for the CDR3 is TGTGCCAGCAGTTTGGGCAGGGCCTATGGCTACACCTTC. The chain uses TRBV12-3 or TRBV12-4 and TRBJ1-2; D might be TRBD1 (5 bases). CDR3 length: 13 amino acids. Trimming removed 3 bases at V and 4 bases at J, with 9 bases between.

V is TRBV13 and J is TRBJ2-3; D gene uncertain. CDR1 PRHDT and CDR2 FYEKMQ come from the germline V gene (reference sequence). The germline V and J ends were trimmed by 3 bases and 4 bases, with 11 bases remaining between them. This CDR3 contains 14 residues. DNA of the CDR3: TGTGCCAGCAGCTTTAGCCTCACCTCAGATACGCAGTATTTT. Translated: CASSFSLTSDTQYF.

In this sample, this clone turned up many times. The chain recombines TRBV6-1 with TRBJ2-5; tentative D call: TRBD1 (5 bases). Trimming took off 3 bases at V and 3 bases at J, with 23 bases between the two ends. Germline V CDR1 and CDR2: MNHNS, SASEGT. There are 18 residues in the CDR3. Here the CDR3 DNA reads TGTGCCAGCAGTGACCCCCTTCTAGACAGTCTTAAAAAAGAGACCCAGTACTTC. Protein product: CASSDPLLDSLKKETQYF.

The rearrangement joins TRBV18 to TRBJ1-1; maybe TRBD1 (6 bases). Trimming took off 5 bases at V and 3 bases at J, with 16 bases between the two ends. CDR1 and CDR2 from the germline V gene are KGHSH and LQKENI. This CDR3 has 15 residues. In nucleotides, the CDR3 is TGTGCCAGCTCAGCAACAGGGCTCATTGACACTGAAGCTTTCTTT. This codes for CASSATGLIDTEAFF.

This clone has only one observation. Other DNA sequences in this specimen translate into the identical CDR3. The gene calls are TRBV20-1 and TRBJ2-3; 7 positions match TRBD2. Trimming at V came to 3 bases and at J to 1 base, leaving 1 base not matched to a gene. CDR3 length: 13 residues. Germline loops: CDR1 DFQATT, CDR2 SNEGSKA (reference sequence). The CDR3 sequence: CSASGGGTDTQYF. DNA of the CDR3: TGCAGTGCTAGTGGGGGGGGCACAGATACGCAGTATTTT.

This clone has more than one count but fewer than ten. The chain combines TRBV5-1 with TRBJ1-1; D might be TRBD1 (6 bases). The CDR3 is 15 amino acids. The germline gives CDR1 SGHRS, CDR2 YFSETQ. Trimming stripped 5 bases from V and 1 base from J, with 15 bases between. As DNA, the CDR3 is TGCGCCAGCAGGGTGTCGGTGGGGGCGAACACTGAAGCTTTCTTT. Translating it yields CASRVSVGANTEAFF.

The chain carries TRBV15 and TRBJ2-1, with 7 bases matching TRBD1. With V trimmed by 0 bases and J by 5 bases, 13 bases remained unmatched. CDR1 and CDR2 (germline): LNHNV, YYDKDF (reference sequence). The CDR3 runs 18 residues. In DNA form, the CDR3 reads TGTGCCACCAGCAGAGATATACAGGGGTTCGAGATTAACAATGAGCAGTTCTTC. Encoded protein: CATSRDIQGFEINNEQFF.

V and J are TRBV5-6 and TRBJ1-6; 9 bases fit TRBD1. The CDR3 has 14 amino acids. Germline V CDR1 and CDR2: SGHDT, YYEEEE. The V and J ends lost 5 bases and 9 bases, in that order; junction bases with no gene match: 6. CDR3 sequence reads: CASRFGTGSSPLHF. The DNA for the CDR3 is TGTGCCAGCAGATTCGGGACAGGGAGTTCACCCCTCCACTTT.

J is TRBJ1-2 and V is TRBV29-1; D might be TRBD1 (6 bases). V was shortened by 0 bases and J by 7 bases, with 15 bases between the two germline ends. This CDR3 is 14 amino acids long. Germline-derived CDR1 and CDR2 are SQVTM and ANQGSEA. The CDR3 DNA reads TGCAGCGTTGAAGATACAGGGTACCGTAGTGGCTACACCTTC. It translates to CSVEDTGYRSGYTF. Complete variable domain (other parts from reference TRBV29-1 and TRBJ1-2): SAVISQKPSRDICQRGTSLTIQCQVDSQVTMMFWYRQQPGQSLTLIATANQGSEATYESGFVIDKFPISRPNLTFSTLTVSNMSPEDSSIYLCSVEDTGYRSGYTFGSGTRLTVV.

V usage is TRBV6-5 and J usage is TRBJ2-5; D possibly uses TRBD1 or TRBD2 (5 bases each). The CDR3 runs to 14 residues. Germline-derived CDR1 and CDR2 are MNHEY and SVGAGI. V was trimmed by 0 bases and J by 4 bases, leaving 9 bases between them. The CDR3 DNA reads TGTGCCAGCAGTTACTCGATGGGGGTAGAGACCCAGTACTTC. Its protein product is CASSYSMGVETQYF.

The J gene is TRBJ1-1, the V gene TRBV9; possibly TRBD1 for D (5 bases). Germline CDR1 SGDLS, CDR2 YYNGEE. The CDR3 is 12 residues long. Deletions cut 3 bases from V and 5 bases from J, with 8 bases between. CDR3 nucleotides: TGTGCCAGCAGCGCTGGGGGGACTGAAGCTTTCTTT. It codes for CASSAGGTEAFF.

The rearrangement joins TRBV27 to TRBJ2-2, with 10 bases aligning to TRBD1. Germline loops: CDR1 MNHEY, CDR2 SMNVEV (reference sequence). This CDR3 contains 14 residues. V was clipped by 4 bases and J by 6 bases; unmatched bases: 2. Written as DNA, the CDR3 is TGTGCCAGCAGTTCCGGACAGGGGGCCGGGGAGCTGTTTTTT. Its translation: CASSSGQGAGELFF.

V usage is TRBV7-2 and J usage is TRBJ1-1; no clear D. The germline CDR1 and CDR2 sequences are SGHTA and FQGNSA. Trimming cost V 3 bases and J 1 base, with 9 bases left between them. The CDR3 is 14 residues long. This CDR3 is CASSLTGQNTEAFF. CDR3 coding DNA: TGTGCCAGCAGCTTGACCGGTCAGAACACTGAAGCTTTCTTT.

V is TRBV2 and J is TRBJ2-7, with 9 bases matching TRBD1. Looked up from germline, CDR1 is SNHLY and CDR2 is FYNNEI. V was pared by 5 bases and J by 0 bases, with 2 bases of the junction left unmatched. The CDR3 contains 14 residues. In nucleotides, the CDR3 is TGTGCCAGCAGTCCGGGACAGGGCTCCTACGAGCAGTACTTC. Its protein product is CASSPGQGSYEQYF.

With respect to this clone: The sample carries other DNA sequences with the same CDR3. The genes are TRBV28 and TRBJ1-2; maybe TRBD1 (5 bases). Germline CDR1 is MDHEN and CDR2 is SYDVKM. CDR3 length: 14 residues. Trimming took off 2 bases at V and 4 bases at J, with 11 bases between the two ends. In DNA form, the CDR3 reads TGTGCCAGCAGTTTAGGGGGGGGTGGCTATGGCTACACCTTC. Translation: CASSLGGGGYGYTF.

This chain joins TRBV7-9 and TRBJ2-1; the D is unclear. The germline gives CDR1 SEHNR, CDR2 FQNEAQ (reference sequence). The CDR3 is made up of 14 amino acids. With 4 bases removed from V and 3 bases from J, the gap between germline ends came to 10 bases. The CDR3 region has the DNA TGTGCCAGCAGCTCAACGGTACGCTACAATGAGCAGTTCTTC. Translated: CASSSTVRYNEQFF.

The rearrangement uses TRBV29-1 and TRBJ2-1; 9 bases map to TRBD2. Germline CDR1 is SQVTM and CDR2 is ANQGSEA. The CDR3 loop spans 17 amino acids. Unmatched junction bases numbered 14, after V lost 0 bases and J lost 8 bases. The CDR3 sequence is CSVEDSQRGAPGDEQFF. The CDR3 nucleotides are TGCAGCGTTGAAGATAGCCAGCGGGGGGCCCCGGGGGATGAGCAGTTCTTC.